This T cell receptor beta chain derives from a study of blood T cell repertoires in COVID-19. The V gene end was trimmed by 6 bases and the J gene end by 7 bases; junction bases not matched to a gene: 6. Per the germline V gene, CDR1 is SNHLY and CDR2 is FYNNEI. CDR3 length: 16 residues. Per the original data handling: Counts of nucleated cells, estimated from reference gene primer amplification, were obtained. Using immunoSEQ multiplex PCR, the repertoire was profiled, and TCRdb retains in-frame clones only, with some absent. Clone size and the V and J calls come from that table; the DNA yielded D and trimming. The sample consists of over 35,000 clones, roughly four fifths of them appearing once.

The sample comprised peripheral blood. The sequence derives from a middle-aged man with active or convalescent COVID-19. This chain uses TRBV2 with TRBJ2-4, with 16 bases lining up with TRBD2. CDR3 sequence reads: CASREGLAGGRNIQYF. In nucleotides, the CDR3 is TGTGCCAGCAGGGAGGGACTAGCGGGAGGGCGGAACATTCAGTACTTC. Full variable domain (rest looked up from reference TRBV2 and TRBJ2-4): EPEVTQTPSHQVTQMGQEVILRCVPISNHLYFYWYRQILGQKVEFLVSFYNNEISEKSEIFDDQFSVERPDGSNFTLKIRSTKLEDSAMYFCASREGLAGGRNIQYFGAGTRLSVL.